This TCR beta chain was identified in a study of blood T cell repertoires in COVID-19. Generated by immunoSEQ multiplex PCR, the TCRdb table keeps only in-frame clones and is missing some. This sample has fewer than 60,000 clones, with over 85% found just once. This CDR3 has 17 residues. Trimming removed 4 bases from V and 0 bases from J; junction bases left unmatched: 5. Per the germline V gene, CDR1 is SGHRS and CDR2 is YFSETQ. In its sample, this clone was seen once. This receptor was obtained from an older man with active or convalescent COVID-19. The V gene is TRBV5-1, the J gene TRBJ2-1; 12 positions agree with TRBD2. What was sequenced was peripheral blood. CDR3 protein: CASSTGLAGYSYNEQFF. The CDR3 DNA is TGCGCCAGCAGCACCGGACTAGCGGGATACTCCTACAATGAGCAGTTCTTC. Full variable domain (outside the CDR3, taken from reference TRBV5-1 and TRBJ2-1): KAGVTQTPRYLIKTRGQQVTLSCSPISGHRSVSWYQQTPGQGLQFLFEYFSETQRNKGNFPGRFSGRQFSNSRSEMNVSTLELGDSALYLCASSTGLAGYSYNEQFFGPGTRLTVL.